The next 27 T cell receptor beta chains were all read from a single sample in a study of T cells in women clearing cervical HPV infection. Data came from immunoSEQ multiplex PCR; TCRdb stores just in-frame clones and leaves some out. The data include under 50,000 clones; the top ten clones carry less than 8%. The sample comprised blood buffy coat. The source is a woman aged 18-70 years with a cervical HPV16 infection that either progressed to CIN3+ or cleared (not recorded which).

About this clone: The read falls 3 residues short of the CDR3 end, and the missing part is taken from the germline J gene. V is TRBV5-1 and J is TRBJ2-1; 10 bases match TRBD1. Germline loops: CDR1 SGHRS, CDR2 YFSETQ. Trimming removed 4 bases from V and 4 bases from J; junction bases left unmatched: 5. The CDR3 runs to 15 residues. The CDR3 sequence: CASSAGTGAYNEQFF. Incomplete CDR3 DNA: TGCGCCAGCAGCGCCGGGACAGGGGCGTACAATGAG.

To note about this clone: The read ends 3 residues before the CDR3 terminus; that terminus is restored from the germline J gene. V is TRBV30 and J is TRBJ2-1, with a weak D call TRBD1 (6 bases). Germline CDR1 reads GTSNPN; CDR2 reads SVGIG (reference sequence). This CDR3 comprises 14 residues. Trimming removed 8 bases from V and 9 bases from J, with 23 bases in between. This CDR3 reads CASSTGGMLSEQFF. The sequenced part of the CDR3 DNA is TGTGCCAGCTCGACAGGCGGTATGTTGAGTGAG.

Comment on this clone: The DNA ends 3 residues before the CDR3 does, and the rest of the CDR3 is filled in from the germline J gene. This chain joins TRBV5-1 and TRBJ2-2; 8 bases align to TRBD2. Unmatched junction bases numbered 7, after V lost 0 bases and J lost 0 bases. The CDR3 extends over 18 amino acids. Germline lookup yields CDR1 SGHRS and CDR2 YFSETQ. The covered CDR3 bases are TGCGCCAGCAGCTTGGCCTCAAGCGGGAGAGCGAACACCGGGGAG. It encodes CASSLASSGRANTGE. In full, the CDR3 reads CASSLASSGRANTGELFF.

A word on this clone: The read finishes 3 residues shy of the CDR3 end, and the germline J gene is used to complete it. The rearrangement uses TRBV7-6 and TRBJ2-2; 8 bases line up with TRBD1. Trimming took 5 bases from V and 4 from J; bases not matched to a gene: 9. The CDR3 runs 16 residues. CDR1 and CDR2 from the germline V gene are SGHVS and FNYEAQ. CDR3 protein: CASSQPGQAATGELFF. The sequenced part of the CDR3 DNA is TGTGCCAGCAGCCAACCGGGACAGGCCGCCACCGGGGAG.

The CDR3 sequence: CASRSGQGEIEKLFF. The CDR3 DNA, read in part, is TGTGCCAGCCGTTCCGGACAGGGGGAGATTGAAAAG. The chain is built from TRBV18 and TRBJ2-2; 10 bases align to TRBD1. The CDR3 end is not reached by the read, which stops 3 residues before it; the germline J gene fills it in. CDR3 length equals 15 residues. The V gene's germline CDR1 is KGHSH and CDR2 LQKENI.

A remark on this clone: Coverage ceases 3 residues before the CDR3 finishes, and the germline J gene fills in the end. This chain links TRBV6-2 or TRBV6-3 with TRBJ2-2; D is possibly TRBD2 (6 bases). This CDR3 spans 16 amino acids. Deletions cut 7 bases from V and 0 bases from J, with 15 bases between. In germline, CDR1 is MNHEY, CDR2 SVGEGT. The CDR3 loop is CASIKRLVSNTGELFF. CDR3 DNA (partial): TGTGCCAGCATTAAGAGACTAGTGTCGAACACCGGGGAG.

On this clone itself: The sequenced fragment ends 3 residues before the CDR3 boundary, so the rest is inferred from the germline J gene. The V gene is TRBV19, the J gene TRBJ1-5; a possible D gene is TRBD1 (6 bases). CDR1 is LNHDA, CDR2 SQIVND, per germline (reference sequence). Trimming pared 4 bases from V and 3 bases from J, leaving 10 bases between. The CDR3 loop spans 14 amino acids. The sequenced part of the CDR3 DNA is TGTGCCAGTAGTAAGGACAGAGCCAATCAGCCC. Residues: CASSKDRANQP. From start to end, the CDR3 is CASSKDRANQPQHF.

Comments on this clone: The CDR3 end falls 3 residues outside the read, so it is completed with the germline J gene. The chain links TRBV10-3 to TRBJ2-2; TRBD1 agrees at 10 bases. There are 15 residues in the CDR3. With 5 bases clipped from V and 6 bases from J, the junction kept 6 bases outside the gene matches. In germline, CDR1 is ENHRY, CDR2 SYGVKD. The covered CDR3 bases are TGTGCCATCAGTACAACTGGACAGGGGGCCGGGGAG. This sequence encodes CAISTTGQGAGE. The complete CDR3 reads CAISTTGQGAGELFF.

Comments on this clone: The read halts 3 residues ahead of the CDR3 end, with the missing end drawn from the germline J gene. V usage is TRBV10-1 and J usage is TRBJ1-3; D is ambiguous. The V gene lost 4 bases and the J gene lost 1 base, with 2 bases spanning the gap. Germline V lookup: CDR1 WNHNN, CDR2 SYGVQD (reference sequence). The CDR3 runs to 12 residues. The sequenced CDR3 bases are TGCGCCAGCAGTGTATCTGGAAACACC. Its translation: CASSVSGNT. The entire CDR3 sequence reads CASSVSGNTIYF.

As to this clone: The read comes to an end 3 residues before the CDR3 does, leaving the germline J gene to fill in the end. The chain couples TRBV10-3 to TRBJ2-2, with a possible D match to TRBD2 (7 bases). The CDR3 is 14 amino acids. Germline CDR1 and CDR2: ENHRY and SYGVKD. Trimming stripped 0 bases from V and 6 bases from J, with 8 bases between. CDR3 protein: CAISESRGPGELFF. The DNA read from the CDR3 is TGTGCCATCAGTGAGTCGCGGGGGCCCGGGGAG.

On this clone itself: The read falls 3 residues short of the CDR3 end, and the missing part is taken from the germline J gene. The chain carries TRBV5-4 and TRBJ2-1; 12 nucleotides line up with TRBD2. Germline V gene sequence: CDR1 SGHNT, CDR2 YYREEE (reference sequence). After removal of 4 bases from V and 4 bases from J, the junction contained 6 bases not matched to a gene. This CDR3 is built from 16 residues. CDR3 sequence: CASSADLAGGYNEQFF. The CDR3 bases that were read are TGTGCCAGCAGCGCCGATCTAGCGGGAGGGTACAATGAG. Drawing the rest from reference TRBV5-4 and TRBJ2-1, the complete variable domain is ETGVTQSPTHLIKTRGQQVTLRCSSQSGHNTVSWYQQALGQGPQFIFQYYREEENGRGNFPPRFSGLQFPNYSSELNVNALELDDSALYLCASSADLAGGYNEQFFGPGTRLTVL.

Comment on this clone: The read terminates 3 residues before the CDR3 end, so the remaining end is supplied by the germline J gene. The chain carries TRBV5-1 and TRBJ2-2, with 7 nucleotides matching TRBD1. Per germline, CDR1 SGHRS and CDR2 YFSETQ. This CDR3 has 15 residues. V gave up 1 base and J gave up 5 bases; unmatched junction bases: 5. The covered CDR3 bases are TGCGCCAGCAGCTTGAGACAGGGCGGGACCGGGGAG. It translates to CASSLRQGGTGE. The full CDR3 protein reads CASSLRQGGTGELFF.

Note on this clone: From the germline J gene comes the end of the CDR3, since the read stops 3 residues before it. The V and J genes are TRBV30 and TRBJ2-1, with 9 nucleotides matching TRBD2. The CDR3 is 16 residues long. CDR1 is GTSNPN and CDR2 is SVGIG in the germline V gene (reference sequence). Losses at the gene ends were 7 bases for V and 1 base for J; bases not matched to a gene: 11. The part of the CDR3 DNA that was read is TGTGCCTCATCCCGCCTTAGCGGGAGATCCTACAATGAG. Its translation is CASSRLSGRSYNE. In full, the CDR3 reads CASSRLSGRSYNEQFF.

About this clone: The read gets to within 3 residues of the CDR3 end, and the germline J gene fills in the rest. This chain uses TRBV7-9 with TRBJ1-1, with D tentatively TRBD1 (6 bases). Germline lookup yields CDR1 SEHNR and CDR2 FQNEAQ (reference sequence). Trimming took 1 base from V and 6 from J, leaving 15 bases between them. The CDR3 extends over 15 amino acids. CDR3 DNA, as far as it was read: TGTGCCAGCAGCTTAGGAAGGGGGGGTAGCGCTGAA. This encodes CASSLGRGGSAE. In full, the CDR3 is CASSLGRGGSAEAFF.

In the case of this clone: The read stops 3 residues short of the end of the CDR3; the missing end is completed from the germline J gene. The chain employs TRBV19 and TRBJ1-4, with D possibly being TRBD1 (6 bases). Germline CDR1 and CDR2: LNHDA and SQIVND (reference sequence). The ends were cut back, 0 bases at V and 7 bases at J, with 18 bases in the middle. The CDR3 is 17 residues long. This CDR3 reads CASSIDAGGAGGEKLFF. The CDR3 bases that were read are TGTGCCAGTAGTATAGATGCGGGGGGGGCCGGCGGTGAAAAA.

Comments on this clone: The read stops 3 residues short of the end of the CDR3; the missing end is completed from the germline J gene. This chain uses TRBV19 with TRBJ2-2, with TRBD1 matching over 8 bases. CDR3 length equals 15 residues. Losses at the gene ends were 4 bases for V and 7 bases for J; bases not matched to a gene: 8. Germline V lookup: CDR1 LNHDA, CDR2 SQIVND (reference sequence). The CDR3 protein is CASSTRQGNVGELFF. The DNA read from the CDR3 is TGTGCCAGTAGTACGCGACAGGGGAATGTCGGGGAG.

Regarding this clone: Coverage ceases 3 residues before the CDR3 finishes, and the germline J gene fills in the end. This chain connects TRBV29-1 to TRBJ2-3; the match to TRBD1 covers 9 bases. The CDR3 spans 12 residues. Germline V lookup: CDR1 SQVTM, CDR2 ANQGSEA. CDR3 region: CSGETGGETQYF. The covered CDR3 bases are TGCAGCGGAGAGACAGGGGGGGAGACG.

In the case of this clone: Sequencing ends 3 residues short of the CDR3 end; the germline J gene provides the rest. The chain joins TRBV6-2 or TRBV6-3 to TRBJ2-1, with TRBD2 matching over 7 bases. The CDR3 has 16 residues. Germline V lookup: CDR1 MNHEY, CDR2 SVGEGT. Trimming at V came to 7 bases and at J to 4 bases, leaving 13 bases not matched to a gene. The part of the CDR3 DNA that was read is TGTGCCAGCACCAGAGCCCTGGGCGGGAGTTACAATGAG. This encodes CASTRALGGSYNE. The CDR3 reads in full as CASTRALGGSYNEQFF.

Of note for this clone: Read coverage stops 3 residues before the CDR3 terminus; the germline J gene supplies the remainder. V is TRBV20-1 and J is TRBJ1-2, with a tentative D call TRBD1 (5 bases). V was cut by 6 bases and J by 4 bases, with 15 bases left in between. This CDR3 is 13 amino acids long. The V gene's germline CDR1 is DFQATT and CDR2 SNEGSKA (reference sequence). The sequenced CDR3 bases are TGCAGTGCCCAGGGTTCTTCTTCCTATGGC. As protein: CSAQGSSSYG. The complete CDR3 sequence is CSAQGSSSYGYTF.

Regarding this clone: An end of the junction does not agree with germline; a read error may underlie this. The observed sequence ends 3 residues before the CDR3 terminus, with the missing tail filled in from the germline J gene. Other nucleotide sequences in the sample specify the same CDR3. The genes are TRBV7-8 and TRBJ1-3; 12 nucleotides match TRBD1. This CDR3 contains 16 residues. The V gene's germline CDR1 is SGHVS and CDR2 FQNEAQ. The part of the CDR3 DNA that was read is TGTGCCAGCAGCCCTAAGGGACAGGGGGCTGGAAACACT. It yields the protein CASSPKGQGAGNT. The full CDR3 protein is CASSPKGQGAGNTIYF. Combining the CDR3 with reference TRBV7-8 and TRBJ1-3 gives the whole variable domain GAGVSQSPRYKVAKRGQDVALRCDPISGHVSLFWYQQALGQGPEFLTYFQNEAQLDKSGLPSDRFFAERPEGSVSTLKIQRTQQEDSAVYLCASSPKGQGAGNTIYFGEGSWLTVV.

With respect to this clone: The read finishes 3 residues shy of the CDR3 end, and the germline J gene is used to complete it. The chain uses TRBV28 and TRBJ2-5; TRBD1 agrees at 10 bases. Germline assignment: CDR1 MDHEN and CDR2 SYDVKM. J was trimmed by 5 bases and V by 5 bases; bases with no gene match: 11. There are 16 residues in the CDR3. The CDR3 loop is CASSGTTGGPSETQYF. CDR3 DNA, as far as it was read: TGTGCCAGCAGTGGAACGACAGGGGGCCCCTCCGAGACC. The entire variable domain, with the rest obtained from reference TRBV28 and TRBJ2-5, is as follows: DVKVTQSSRYLVKRTGEKVFLECVQDMDHENMFWYRQDPGLGLRLIYFSYDVKMKEKGDIPEGYSVSREKKERFSLILESASTNQTSMYLCASSGTTGGPSETQYFGPGTRLLVL.

A word on this clone: Read coverage stops 3 residues before the CDR3 terminus; the germline J gene supplies the remainder. The same CDR3 arises from other DNA sequences in this sample as well. The rearrangement links TRBV11-3 to TRBJ1-3; no clear D. The CDR3 is 15 residues long. Germline V gene data show CDR1 as SGHNT and CDR2 as YENEEA. Trimming pared 0 bases from V and 3 bases from J, leaving 9 bases between. CDR3 amino acids: CASSLDSGGGNTIYF. The CDR3 DNA, read in part, is TGTGCCAGCAGCTTAGACTCGGGTGGTGGAAACACC.

In the case of this clone: Read data end 3 residues before the CDR3 end; the end is taken from the germline J gene. The rearrangement joins TRBV30 to TRBJ1-2; 8 positions agree with TRBD1. The V and J ends lost 2 bases and 6 bases, in that order; junction bases with no gene match: 8. The CDR3 has 14 residues. Germline V CDR1 and CDR2: GTSNPN, SVGIG (reference sequence). Partial CDR3 DNA: TGTGCCTGGAGTCGAGGACAGGGAGTGGATGGC. Protein sequence: CAWSRGQGVDG. The whole CDR3 sequence reads CAWSRGQGVDGYTF.

Concerning this clone: The read ends 3 residues before the CDR3 terminus; that terminus is restored from the germline J gene. The rearrangement joins TRBV5-1 to TRBJ1-2; 7 bases line up with TRBD1. CDR1 and CDR2 from the germline V gene are SGHRS and YFSETQ. The CDR3 totals 15 residues. V was clipped by 1 base and J by 7 bases; unmatched bases: 10. CDR3 amino acids: CASSLSLRDSAGYTF. The DNA read from the CDR3 is TGCGCCAGCAGCTTGTCCCTCCGGGACAGCGCTGGC.

Worth noting for this clone: A junction end diverges from the germline sequence, so it may reflect a read error. The read gets to within 3 residues of the CDR3 end, and the germline J gene fills in the rest. Additional DNA sequences in this sample encode the identical CDR3. The chain combines TRBV19 with TRBJ1-3, with a weak D call TRBD1 (6 bases). The length of the CDR3 is 12 residues. The germline CDR1 and CDR2 sequences are LNHDA and SQIVND (reference sequence). Partial CDR3 DNA: TGTGCCAGTGTCTCCAGGGGAAACACA. Translated: CASVSRGNT. The entire CDR3 reads CASVSRGNTIYF.

A note on this clone: The read finishes 3 residues shy of the CDR3 end, and the germline J gene is used to complete it. The chain joins TRBV19 to TRBJ1-4; maybe TRBD1 (6 bases). CDR1 and CDR2 from the germline V gene are LNHDA and SQIVND (reference sequence). The CDR3 extends over 13 amino acids. Here the CDR3 reads CASKDSDAYKLFF. Incomplete CDR3 DNA: TGTGCCAGTAAGGACAGTGATGCGTATAAA.

About this clone: The CDR3 end falls 3 residues outside the read, so it is completed with the germline J gene. The chain couples TRBV30 to TRBJ2-7, with TRBD2 identical over 11 bases. The CDR3 runs to 14 residues. After removal of 7 bases from V and 4 bases from J, the junction contained 9 bases not matched to a gene. The V gene's germline CDR1 is GTSNPN and CDR2 SVGIG (reference sequence). Incomplete CDR3 DNA: TGTGCCTTCACCGGGACTAGCGGCTATTACGAG. Translation: CAFTGTSGYYE. The entire CDR3 sequence reads CAFTGTSGYYEQYF.